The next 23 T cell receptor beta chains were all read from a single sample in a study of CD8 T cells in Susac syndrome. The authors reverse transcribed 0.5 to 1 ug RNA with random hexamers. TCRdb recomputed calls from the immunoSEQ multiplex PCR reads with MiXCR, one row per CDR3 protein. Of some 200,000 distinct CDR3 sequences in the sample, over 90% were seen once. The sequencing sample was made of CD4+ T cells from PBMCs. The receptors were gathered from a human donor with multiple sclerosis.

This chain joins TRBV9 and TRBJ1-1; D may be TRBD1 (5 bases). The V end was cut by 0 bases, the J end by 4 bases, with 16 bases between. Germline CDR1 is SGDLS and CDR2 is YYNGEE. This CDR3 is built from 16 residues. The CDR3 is CASSVAGTTWVTEAFF. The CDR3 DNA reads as TGTGCCAGCAGCGTAGCCGGGACCACTTGGGTCACTGAAGCTTTCTTT. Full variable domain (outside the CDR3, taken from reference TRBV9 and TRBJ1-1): DSGVTQTPKHLITATGQRVTLRCSPRSGDLSVYWYQQSLDQGLQFLIQYYNGEERAKGNILERFSAQQFPDLHSELNLSSLELGDSALYFCASSVAGTTWVTEAFFGQGTRLTVV.

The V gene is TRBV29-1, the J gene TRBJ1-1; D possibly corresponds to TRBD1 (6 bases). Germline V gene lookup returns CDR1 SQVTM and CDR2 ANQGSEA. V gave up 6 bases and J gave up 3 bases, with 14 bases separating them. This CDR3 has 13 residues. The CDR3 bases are TGCAGCGTCAAGTCCAACAGGGACACTGAAGCTTTCTTT. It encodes CSVKSNRDTEAFF.

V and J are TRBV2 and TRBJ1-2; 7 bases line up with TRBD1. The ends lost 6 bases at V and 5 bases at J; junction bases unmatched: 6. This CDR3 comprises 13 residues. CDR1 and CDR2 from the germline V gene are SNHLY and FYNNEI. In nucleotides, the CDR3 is TGTGCCAGCAGATGGGACAGCTGGTATGGCTACACCTTC. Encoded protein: CASRWDSWYGYTF.

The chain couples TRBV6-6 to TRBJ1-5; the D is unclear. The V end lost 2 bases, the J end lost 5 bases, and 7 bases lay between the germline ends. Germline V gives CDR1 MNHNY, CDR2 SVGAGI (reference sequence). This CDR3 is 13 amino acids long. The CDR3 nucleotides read TGTGCCAGCAGTTACGGGGAGGATCAGCCCCAGCATTTT. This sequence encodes CASSYGEDQPQHF.

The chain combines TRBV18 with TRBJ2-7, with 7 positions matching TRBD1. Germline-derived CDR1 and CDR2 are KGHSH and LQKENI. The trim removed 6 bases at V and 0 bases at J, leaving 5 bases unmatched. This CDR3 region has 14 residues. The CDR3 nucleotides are TGTGCCAGCTCGTCCCGGGACAGCTCCTACGAGCAGTACTTC. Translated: CASSSRDSSYEQYF.

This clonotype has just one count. The CDR3 DNA is TGCAGCGTGGATACAGGGAGTACCGGGGAGCTGTTTTTT. Its translation: CSVDTGSTGELFF. The chain employs TRBV29-1 and TRBJ2-2; possibly TRBD1 for D (6 bases). V shed 6 bases and J shed 5 bases, with 13 bases lying between them. The CDR3 has 13 amino acids. Per germline, CDR1 SQVTM and CDR2 ANQGSEA.

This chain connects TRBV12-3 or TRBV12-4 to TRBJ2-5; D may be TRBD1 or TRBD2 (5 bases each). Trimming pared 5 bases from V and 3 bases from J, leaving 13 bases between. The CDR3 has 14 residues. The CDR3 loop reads CASSIPGTEETQYF. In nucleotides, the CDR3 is TGTGCCAGCAGTATACCCGGGACGGAAGAGACCCAGTACTTC.

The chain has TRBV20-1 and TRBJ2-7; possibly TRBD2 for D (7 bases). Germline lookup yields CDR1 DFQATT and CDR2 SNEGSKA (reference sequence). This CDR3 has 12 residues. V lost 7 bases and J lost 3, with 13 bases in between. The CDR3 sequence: CSVGGGGYEQYF. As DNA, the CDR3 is TGCAGTGTGGGAGGGGGGGGCTACGAGCAGTACTTC.

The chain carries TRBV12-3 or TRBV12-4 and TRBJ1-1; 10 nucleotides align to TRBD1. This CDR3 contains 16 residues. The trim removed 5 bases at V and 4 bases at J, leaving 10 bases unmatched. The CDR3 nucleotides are TGTGCCAGCAGTCCCTCCGGGACAGGGGCCCTCACTGAAGCTTTCTTT. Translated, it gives CASSPSGTGALTEAFF.

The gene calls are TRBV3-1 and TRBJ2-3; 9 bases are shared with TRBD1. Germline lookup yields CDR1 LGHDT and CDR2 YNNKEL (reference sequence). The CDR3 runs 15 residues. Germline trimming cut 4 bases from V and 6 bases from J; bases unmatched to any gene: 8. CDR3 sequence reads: CASSLIQGAHDTQYF. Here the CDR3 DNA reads TGTGCCAGCAGCCTGATACAGGGGGCGCATGATACGCAGTATTTT.

CDR3 nucleotide sequence: TGTGCCTGGAGTGTACCCGTCGGGCGGAGAGGGGAGACCCAGTACTTC. As protein: CAWSVPVGRRGETQYF. This chain links TRBV30 with TRBJ2-5; a possible D gene is TRBD2 (5 bases). CDR3 length: 16 residues. Looked up from germline, CDR1 is GTSNPN and CDR2 is SVGIG (reference sequence). Trimming left V 0 bases short and J 5 bases short, with 19 bases between.

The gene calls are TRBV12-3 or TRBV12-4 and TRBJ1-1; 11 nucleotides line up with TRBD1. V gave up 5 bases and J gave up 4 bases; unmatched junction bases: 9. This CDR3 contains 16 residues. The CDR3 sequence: CASSPGQGATPTEAFF. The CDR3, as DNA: TGTGCCAGCAGTCCCGGACAGGGGGCAACCCCCACTGAAGCTTTCTTT.

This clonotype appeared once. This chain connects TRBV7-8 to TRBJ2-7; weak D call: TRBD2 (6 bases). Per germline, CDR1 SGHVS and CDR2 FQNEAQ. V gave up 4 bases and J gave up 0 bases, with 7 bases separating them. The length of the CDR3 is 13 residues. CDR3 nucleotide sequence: TGTGCCAGCAGCTCGGGACTCTCCTACGAGCAGTACTTC. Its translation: CASSSGLSYEQYF. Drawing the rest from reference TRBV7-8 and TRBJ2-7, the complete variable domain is GAGVSQSPRYKVAKRGQDVALRCDPISGHVSLFWYQQALGQGPEFLTYFQNEAQLDKSGLPSDRFFAERPEGSVSTLKIQRTQQEDSAVYLCASSSGLSYEQYFGPGTRLTVT.

CDR3 nucleotides: TGTGCCAGCAGCGTAGATCCTAGCGGGGACTACGAGCAGTACTTC. As protein: CASSVDPSGDYEQYF. The rearrangement joins TRBV9 to TRBJ2-7, with 9 bases fitting TRBD2. Germline values: CDR1 SGDLS, CDR2 YYNGEE. The trim removed 0 bases at V and 3 bases at J, leaving 4 bases unmatched. CDR3 length equals 15 residues.

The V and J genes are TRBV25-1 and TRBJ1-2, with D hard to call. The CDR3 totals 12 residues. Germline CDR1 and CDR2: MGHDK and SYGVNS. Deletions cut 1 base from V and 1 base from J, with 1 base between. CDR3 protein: CASSEFNYGYTF. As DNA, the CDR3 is TGTGCCAGCAGTGAATTTAACTATGGCTACACCTTC.

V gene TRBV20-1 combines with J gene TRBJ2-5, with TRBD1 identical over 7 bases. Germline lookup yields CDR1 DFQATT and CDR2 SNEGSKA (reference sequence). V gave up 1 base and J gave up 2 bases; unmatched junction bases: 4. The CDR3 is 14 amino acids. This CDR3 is CSARGGQLQETQYF. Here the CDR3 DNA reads TGCAGTGCTAGAGGGGGACAGCTACAAGAGACCCAGTACTTC.

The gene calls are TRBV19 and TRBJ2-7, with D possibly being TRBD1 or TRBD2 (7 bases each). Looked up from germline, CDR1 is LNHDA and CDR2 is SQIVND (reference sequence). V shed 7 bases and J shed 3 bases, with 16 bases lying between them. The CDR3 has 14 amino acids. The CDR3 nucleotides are TGTGCCAGTACCCCGACAGGGAGGGGCTACGAGCAGTACTTC. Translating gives CASTPTGRGYEQYF.

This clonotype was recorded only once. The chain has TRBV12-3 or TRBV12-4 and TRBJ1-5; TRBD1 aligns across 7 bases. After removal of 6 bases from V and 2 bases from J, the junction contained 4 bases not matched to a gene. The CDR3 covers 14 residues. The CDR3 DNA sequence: TGTGCCAGCAGAGCCGACAGGGGCAATCAGCCCCAGCATTTT. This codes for CASRADRGNQPQHF.

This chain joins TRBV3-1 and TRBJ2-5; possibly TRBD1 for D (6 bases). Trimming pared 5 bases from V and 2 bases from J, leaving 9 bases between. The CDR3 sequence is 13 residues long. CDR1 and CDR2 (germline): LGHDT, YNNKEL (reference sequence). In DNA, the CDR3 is TGTGCCAGCAGCTATAGGGGGCAAGAGACCCAGTACTTC. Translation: CASSYRGQETQYF.

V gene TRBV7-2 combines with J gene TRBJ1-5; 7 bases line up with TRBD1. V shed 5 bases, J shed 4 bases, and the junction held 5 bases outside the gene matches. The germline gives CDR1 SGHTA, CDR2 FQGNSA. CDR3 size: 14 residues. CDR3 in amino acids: CASSTRQGNQPQHF. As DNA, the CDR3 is TGTGCCAGCAGCACTCGACAGGGTAATCAGCCCCAGCATTTT. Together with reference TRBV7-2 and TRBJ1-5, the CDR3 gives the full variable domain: GAGVSQSPSNKVTEKGKDVELRCDPISGHTALYWYRQSLGQGLEFLIYFQGNSAPDKSGLPSDRFSAERTGGSVSTLTIQRTQQEDSAVYLCASSTRQGNQPQHFGDGTRLSIL.

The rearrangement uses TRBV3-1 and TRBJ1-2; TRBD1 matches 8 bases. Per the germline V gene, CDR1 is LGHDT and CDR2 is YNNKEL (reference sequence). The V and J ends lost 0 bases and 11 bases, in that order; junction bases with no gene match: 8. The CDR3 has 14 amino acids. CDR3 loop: CASSQEVPDRGYTF. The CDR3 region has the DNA TGTGCCAGCAGCCAAGAAGTCCCAGACAGGGGTTACACCTTC.

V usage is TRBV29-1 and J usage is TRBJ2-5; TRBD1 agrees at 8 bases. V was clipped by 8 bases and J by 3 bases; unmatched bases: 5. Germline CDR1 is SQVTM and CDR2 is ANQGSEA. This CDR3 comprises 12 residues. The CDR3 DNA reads TGCAGCTTCCAGGGGGCCGAAGAGACCCAGTACTTC. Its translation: CSFQGAEETQYF.

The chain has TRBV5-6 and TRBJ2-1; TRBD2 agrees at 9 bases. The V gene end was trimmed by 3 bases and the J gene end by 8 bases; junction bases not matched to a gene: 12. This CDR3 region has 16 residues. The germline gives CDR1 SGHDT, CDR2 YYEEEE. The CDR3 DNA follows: TGTGCCAGCAGCTCCTCAGGCGCGGGGGGGCCCGATGAGCAGTTCTTC. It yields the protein CASSSSGAGGPDEQFF.